The rows below give T cell receptor beta chains drawn from one sample of a study of blood T cell repertoires in COVID-19. The method was immunoSEQ multiplex PCR; TCRdb's version includes in-frame clones alone and lacks a portion of them. The sample lists roughly 70,000 clones; more than 70% were seen once. The specimen was peripheral blood. The receptor set was obtained from a man in his 70s with acute or convalescent COVID-19. CDR3s include the opening cysteine and the closing phenylalanine or tryptophan. D genes are given only for firm matches. Clone size is not always given. Where it is, it says once, few, many or a class for expanded clones.

D gene: .; J gene: TRBJ1-4; V gene: TRBV28; clone size: .; CDR3 protein: CATLERGSEKLFF; CDR3 DNA: TGTGCCACCCTAGAAAGGGGGTCTGAAAAACTGTTTTTT
D gene: .; J gene: TRBJ2-3; V gene: TRBV7-9; clone size: .; CDR3 protein: CASSASTRSTDTQYF; CDR3 DNA: TGTGCCAGCAGCGCCAGTACCAGGAGCACAGATACGCAGTATTTT
D gene: .; J gene: TRBJ2-3; V gene: TRBV4-3; clone size: .; CDR3 protein: CASSQRDSSTDTQYF; CDR3 DNA: TGCGCCAGCAGCCAGAGGGACTCAAGCACAGATACGCAGTATTTT
D gene: .; J gene: TRBJ2-5; V gene: TRBV25-1; clone size: once; CDR3 protein: CASSEPTLRTQYF; CDR3 DNA: TGTGCCAGCAGTGAACCAACCCTCAGGACCCAGTACTTC
D gene: .; J gene: TRBJ1-5; V gene: TRBV6-5; clone size: .; CDR3 protein: CASMGPLGGQPQHF; CDR3 DNA: TGTGCCAGCATGGGGCCCTTGGGTGGTCAGCCCCAGCATTTT
D gene: TRBD2; J gene: TRBJ2-7; V gene: TRBV6-5; clone size: .; CDR3 protein: CASSTRGGPSYEQYF; CDR3 DNA: TGTGCCAGCAGTACCCGGGGAGGGCCCTCCTACGAGCAGTACTTC
D gene: TRBD1; J gene: TRBJ2-1; V gene: TRBV3-1/TRBV3-2; clone size: .; CDR3 protein: CASSLGTGGYNEQFF; CDR3 DNA: TGTGCCAGCAGCCTGGGGACAGGGGGATACAATGAGCAGTTCTTC
D gene: .; J gene: TRBJ1-1; V gene: TRBV3-1/TRBV3-2; clone size: .; CDR3 protein: CASRGGVEAFF; CDR3 DNA: TGTGCCAGCAGGGGAGGGGTGGAAGCTTTCTTT
D gene: .; J gene: TRBJ1-2; V gene: TRBV5-1; clone size: .; CDR3 protein: CASSFEGVDGGYTF; CDR3 DNA: TGCGCCAGCAGCTTTGAAGGGGTAGATGGTGGCTACACCTTC
D gene: TRBD1; J gene: TRBJ2-7; V gene: TRBV9; clone size: .; CDR3 protein: CASSVVGTGAEQYF; CDR3 DNA: TGTGCCAGCAGCGTAGTGGGGACAGGAGCCGAGCAGTACTTC
D gene: .; J gene: TRBJ2-7; V gene: TRBV7-9; clone size: .; CDR3 protein: CASSSTPQGAGNEQYF; CDR3 DNA: TGTGCCAGCAGCTCAACCCCTCAGGGCGCAGGCAACGAGCAGTACTTC
D gene: TRBD2; J gene: TRBJ2-7; V gene: TRBV6-6; clone size: .; CDR3 protein: CASSYTAGGFEQYF; CDR3 DNA: TGTGCCAGCAGTTACACGGCGGGGGGGTTTGAGCAGTACTTC
D gene: .; J gene: TRBJ2-5; V gene: TRBV18; clone size: .; CDR3 protein: CASSPLSEETQYF; CDR3 DNA: TGTGCCAGCTCACCACTTTCTGAAGAGACCCAGTACTTC
D gene: .; J gene: TRBJ2-2; V gene: TRBV4-3; clone size: .; CDR3 protein: CASSHTGTGELFF; CDR3 DNA: TGCGCCAGCAGCCACACAGGAACCGGGGAGCTGTTTTTT
D gene: TRBD2; J gene: TRBJ2-1; V gene: TRBV29-1; clone size: .; CDR3 protein: CSVDGGGMGYNEQFF; CDR3 DNA: TGCAGCGTTGATGGCGGGGGTATGGGATACAATGAGCAGTTCTTC
D gene: TRBD1; J gene: TRBJ1-2; V gene: TRBV18; clone size: .; CDR3 protein: CASSPDQGAIGNYGYTF; CDR3 DNA: TGTGCCAGCTCACCGGATCAGGGGGCTATCGGTAACTATGGCTACACCTTC
D gene: .; J gene: TRBJ2-5; V gene: TRBV21-1; clone size: once; CDR3 protein: CASSKVPSGGAQGETQYF; CDR3 DNA: TGTGCCAGCAGCAAAGTTCCTAGCGGGGGGGCCCAAGGAGAGACCCAGTACTTC
D gene: .; J gene: TRBJ1-5; V gene: TRBV5-5; clone size: .; CDR3 protein: CASSLGESMNQPQHF; CDR3 DNA: TGTGCCAGCAGCTTGGGGGAGTCCATGAATCAGCCCCAGCATTTT
D gene: TRBD2; J gene: TRBJ2-4; V gene: TRBV28; clone size: .; CDR3 protein: CASSLGLAAGPLNIQYF; CDR3 DNA: TGTGCCAGCAGTTTAGGACTAGCCGCTGGTCCTTTAAACATTCAGTACTTC
D gene: .; J gene: TRBJ2-1; V gene: TRBV28; clone size: .; CDR3 protein: CASSLESGPRGSYNEQFF; CDR3 DNA: TGTGCCAGCAGTTTAGAGAGCGGACCCAGGGGCTCCTACAATGAGCAGTTCTTC
D gene: TRBD1; J gene: TRBJ1-2; V gene: TRBV15; clone size: .; CDR3 protein: CATSRDTFAGTGVGGYTF; CDR3 DNA: TGTGCCACCAGCAGAGATACCTTCGCCGGGACAGGGGTAGGAGGCTACACCTTC
D gene: .; J gene: TRBJ1-5; V gene: TRBV28; clone size: few; CDR3 protein: CASSLRDVGQPQHF; CDR3 DNA: TGTGCCAGCAGTTTACGGGATGTGGGTCAGCCCCAGCATTTT
D gene: TRBD1; J gene: TRBJ2-5; V gene: TRBV7-7; clone size: few; CDR3 protein: CASSPQQGLETQYF; CDR3 DNA: TGTGCTAGCAGCCCCCAACAGGGGCTGGAGACCCAGTACTTC
D gene: .; J gene: TRBJ1-5; V gene: TRBV19; clone size: .; CDR3 protein: CASSVLSNQPQHF; CDR3 DNA: TGTGCCAGTAGTGTCCTTAGCAATCAGCCCCAGCATTTT
D gene: TRBD1; J gene: TRBJ1-5; V gene: TRBV6-5; clone size: few; CDR3 protein: CASRLDRSGNQPQHF; CDR3 DNA: TGTGCCAGCAGACTGGACAGGAGCGGCAATCAGCCCCAGCATTTT
D gene: .; J gene: TRBJ2-2; V gene: TRBV28; clone size: .; CDR3 protein: CASSLDNRDTGELFF; CDR3 DNA: TGTGCCAGCAGTCTGGACAATAGGGACACCGGGGAGCTGTTTTTT
D gene: .; J gene: TRBJ1-1; V gene: TRBV19; clone size: .; CDR3 protein: CASSIPQGYGLSVAEAFF; CDR3 DNA: TGTGCCAGTAGTATACCCCAGGGATACGGCTTAAGCGTCGCTGAAGCTTTCTTT
D gene: .; J gene: TRBJ1-1; V gene: TRBV3-1/TRBV3-2; clone size: .; CDR3 protein: CASARENTEAFF; CDR3 DNA: TGTGCCAGCGCGAGGGAGAACACTGAAGCTTTCTTT
D gene: TRBD2; J gene: TRBJ2-5; V gene: TRBV5-6; clone size: .; CDR3 protein: CASSLLAVQETQYF; CDR3 DNA: TGTGCCAGCAGCCTACTAGCGGTCCAAGAGACCCAGTACTTC
D gene: .; J gene: TRBJ1-6; V gene: TRBV5-4; clone size: few; CDR3 protein: CASRRQEGERNSPLHF; CDR3 DNA: TGTGCCAGCAGGCGTCAGGAGGGAGAGCGTAATTCACCCCTCCACTTT
D gene: TRBD1; J gene: TRBJ2-3; V gene: TRBV5-1; clone size: .; CDR3 protein: CASSFTGGGADTQYF; CDR3 DNA: TGCGCCAGCAGCTTTACAGGGGGCGGCGCAGATACGCAGTATTTT
D gene: TRBD1; J gene: TRBJ1-2; V gene: TRBV5-4; clone size: .; CDR3 protein: CASSLKPGQGTYGYTF; CDR3 DNA: TGTGCCAGCAGCTTAAAACCGGGACAGGGCACCTATGGCTACACCTTC
D gene: .; J gene: TRBJ1-6; V gene: TRBV5-6; clone size: .; CDR3 protein: CASSLTMGNSPLHF; CDR3 DNA: TGTGCCAGCAGCTTGACTATGGGTAATTCACCCCTCCACTTT
D gene: TRBD1; J gene: TRBJ1-5; V gene: TRBV19; clone size: .; CDR3 protein: CASSIVNRGTYSNQPQHF; CDR3 DNA: TGTGCCAGTAGTATAGTCAACAGGGGTACCTATAGCAATCAGCCCCAGCATTTT
D gene: .; J gene: TRBJ2-2; V gene: TRBV7-3; clone size: .; CDR3 protein: CASSLSGTGELFF; CDR3 DNA: TGTGCCAGCAGCCTGAGCGGCACCGGGGAGCTGTTTTTT
D gene: .; J gene: TRBJ1-4; V gene: TRBV12-3/TRBV12-4; clone size: .; CDR3 protein: CASSTRVPSLFF; CDR3 DNA: TGTGCCAGCAGTACCAGGGTTCCCTCACTGTTTTTT
D gene: .; J gene: TRBJ1-2; V gene: TRBV28; clone size: .; CDR3 protein: CASFGRDERNGYTF; CDR3 DNA: TGTGCCAGCTTCGGCCGGGATGAACGGAATGGCTACACCTTC
D gene: TRBD2; J gene: TRBJ2-4; V gene: TRBV7-8; clone size: .; CDR3 protein: CASSLAASGGARAKNIQYF; CDR3 DNA: TGTGCCAGCAGCTTAGCGGCCAGCGGGGGGGCGAGGGCCAAAAACATTCAGTACTTC
D gene: TRBD1; J gene: TRBJ1-6; V gene: TRBV15; clone size: .; CDR3 protein: CATSVDRVLRYNSPLHF; CDR3 DNA: TGTGCCACCAGCGTAGACAGGGTGTTGCGATATAATTCACCCCTCCACTTT
D gene: .; J gene: TRBJ2-7; V gene: TRBV27; clone size: .; CDR3 protein: CASSQFIDSSRYEQYF; CDR3 DNA: TGTGCCAGCAGTCAGTTTATTGACAGCTCTCGCTACGAGCAGTACTTC
D gene: .; J gene: TRBJ2-1; V gene: TRBV18; clone size: .; CDR3 protein: CASSPGTPGRLDEQFF; CDR3 DNA: TGTGCCAGCTCACCGGGGACACCAGGCCGGCTCGATGAGCAGTTCTTC
D gene: TRBD1; J gene: TRBJ2-1; V gene: TRBV2; clone size: .; CDR3 protein: CASRETGFFHNEQFF; CDR3 DNA: TGTGCCAGCAGGGAGACAGGGTTTTTCCACAATGAGCAGTTCTTC
D gene: TRBD1; J gene: TRBJ2-7; V gene: TRBV19; clone size: .; CDR3 protein: CASSTTRQGSPYEQYF; CDR3 DNA: TGTGCCAGTAGTACCACCCGACAGGGGTCCCCCTACGAGCAGTACTTC
D gene: .; J gene: TRBJ2-7; V gene: TRBV21-1; clone size: .; CDR3 protein: CASSKGCAGGAYEQYF; CDR3 DNA: TGTGCCAGCAGCAAAGGGTGTGCGGGGGGGGCTTACGAGCAGTACTTC
D gene: .; J gene: TRBJ1-4; V gene: TRBV7-2; clone size: .; CDR3 protein: CASSEARTSEKLFF; CDR3 DNA: TGTGCCAGCAGCGAGGCGAGGACTTCTGAAAAACTGTTTTTT
D gene: .; J gene: TRBJ1-6; V gene: TRBV9; clone size: .; CDR3 protein: CASSGPGVGVLLPLHF; CDR3 DNA: TGTGCCAGCAGCGGACCGGGGGTGGGGGTGCTTCTACCCCTCCACTTT